The subject of this entry is one T cell receptor beta chain. Other DNA sequences in the sample encode the same CDR3. This specimen belongs to a study of blood T cell repertoires in COVID-19. Method: immunoSEQ multiplex PCR; TCRdb's copy keeps in-frame clones and lacks some. This repertoire shows about 300,000 clones, around 90% found once; its top ten account for 1.3%. CDR1 and CDR2 (germline): SGHRS, YFSETQ. With 3 bases clipped from V and 2 bases from J, the junction kept 6 bases outside the gene matches. CDR3 length equals 15 residues. The TCR originated in a man in his sixties or seventies with acute or convalescent COVID-19. The genes are TRBV5-1 and TRBJ2-3, with TRBD2 matching 7 bases. The sequencing sample was made of peripheral blood. CDR3 loop: CASSWGAGSTDTQYF. The CDR3 nucleotides read TGCGCCAGCAGCTGGGGAGCGGGGTCCACAGATACGCAGTATTTT.